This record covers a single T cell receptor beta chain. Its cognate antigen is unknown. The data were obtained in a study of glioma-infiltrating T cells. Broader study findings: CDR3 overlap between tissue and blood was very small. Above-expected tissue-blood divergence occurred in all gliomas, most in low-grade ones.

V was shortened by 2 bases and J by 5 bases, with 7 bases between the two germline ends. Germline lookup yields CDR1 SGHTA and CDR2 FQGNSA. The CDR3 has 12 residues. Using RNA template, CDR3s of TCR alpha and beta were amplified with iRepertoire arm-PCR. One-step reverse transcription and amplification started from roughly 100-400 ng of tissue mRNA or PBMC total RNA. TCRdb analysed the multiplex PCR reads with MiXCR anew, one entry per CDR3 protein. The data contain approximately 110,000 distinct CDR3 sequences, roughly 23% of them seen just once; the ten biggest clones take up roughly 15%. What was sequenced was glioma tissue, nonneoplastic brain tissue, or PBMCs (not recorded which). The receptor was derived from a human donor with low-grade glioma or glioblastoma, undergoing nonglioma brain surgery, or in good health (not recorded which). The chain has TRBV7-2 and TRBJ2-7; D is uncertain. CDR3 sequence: CASSLNPHEQYF. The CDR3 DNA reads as TGTGCCAGCAGCTTAAATCCCCACGAGCAGTACTTC.